Listed here are 26 T cell receptor beta chains from one sample, sequenced in a study of T cell responses to AZD1222 COVID-19 vaccine. Measured with immunoSEQ multiplex PCR; TCRdb has only the in-frame clones, and not every one. The sample has tens of thousands of clones; around 90% are singletons. Source: peripheral blood, taken 28 days after the second AZD1222 dose. The receptors shown here come from an adult who received the AZD1222 COVID-19 vaccine.

The rearrangement links TRBV3-1 (or the pseudogene TRBV3-2) to TRBJ1-1; tentatively, D is TRBD1 (5 bases). This CDR3 contains 16 residues. V was trimmed by 1 base and J by 4 bases, leaving 16 bases between them. Germline CDR1 LGHDT, CDR2 YNNKEL (reference sequence). The CDR3 DNA is TGTGCCAGCAGCCAAGGTCGGTCTCAGGGTGGCACTGAAGCTTTCTTT. Protein product: CASSQGRSQGGTEAFF.

This clone came up once. J is TRBJ1-5 and V is TRBV27; 8 nucleotides align to TRBD1. J lost 2 bases, V lost 7 bases, and 1 base had no gene match. The CDR3 runs 13 residues. Germline assignment: CDR1 MNHEY and CDR2 SMNVEV (reference sequence). The CDR3 spells CASTTGGNQPQHF. For the CDR3, the DNA is TGTGCCAGCACGACAGGGGGCAATCAGCCCCAGCATTTT.

The chain couples TRBV29-1 to TRBJ2-2; D call uncertain. V was cut by 4 bases and J by 7 bases, with 7 bases left in between. CDR1 and CDR2 from the germline V gene are SQVTM and ANQGSEA. CDR3 length equals 11 residues. The CDR3 loop is CSVVLSGELFF. The CDR3 region has the DNA TGCAGCGTTGTTTTGAGCGGGGAGCTGTTTTTT.

This chain's CDR3 is CASSLPSDRAEQYF. In nucleotides, the CDR3 is TGTGCCAGCAGTTTACCATCGGACAGGGCCGAGCAGTACTTC. The rearrangement uses TRBV28 and TRBJ2-7, with 8 bases identical to TRBD1. The V and J ends lost 2 bases and 6 bases, in that order; junction bases with no gene match: 6. There are 14 residues in the CDR3. Germline V gene sequence: CDR1 MDHEN, CDR2 SYDVKM.

The chain is built from TRBV3-1 (or the pseudogene TRBV3-2) and TRBJ2-2; 10 bases map to TRBD2. This CDR3 spans 14 amino acids. The V and J ends lost 7 bases and 7 bases, in that order; junction bases with no gene match: 6. Looked up from germline, CDR1 is LGHDT and CDR2 is YNNKEL (reference sequence). CDR3 DNA: TGTGCCAGCAAGCGGGGGGGCCTCGGCGGGGAGCTGTTTTTT. Protein sequence: CASKRGGLGGELFF.

This chain connects TRBV6-5 to TRBJ1-2; D not resolved. The V gene lost 2 bases and the J gene lost 4 bases, with 14 bases spanning the gap. The V gene's germline CDR1 is MNHEY and CDR2 SVGAGI. This CDR3 has 15 amino acids. This CDR3 is CASSYGPGVTYGYTF. CDR3 in DNA: TGTGCCAGCAGTTACGGTCCCGGAGTTACCTATGGCTACACCTTC.

J is TRBJ1-3 and V is TRBV6-5; the match to TRBD1 covers 7 bases. CDR3 length: 14 amino acids. Per the germline V gene, CDR1 is MNHEY and CDR2 is SVGAGI. Trimming cost V 0 bases and J 15 bases; bases outside gene matches: 11. The DNA of the CDR3 is TGTGCCAGCAGTTACTCGACAGGGACATCAGCGAAATATTTT. It yields the protein CASSYSTGTSAKYF.

In its sample, this clone was seen a few times. The V gene is TRBV2, the J gene TRBJ2-7, with TRBD2 identical over 11 bases. After removal of 6 bases from V and 1 base from J, the junction contained 5 bases not matched to a gene. CDR3 length equals 15 residues. The germline CDR1 and CDR2 sequences are SNHLY and FYNNEI. This chain's CDR3 is CASSPGLAVSYEQYV. The CDR3 DNA reads TGTGCCAGCAGCCCGGGACTAGCGGTTTCCTACGAGCAGTACGTC.

The chain uses TRBV7-2 and TRBJ2-2; D is ambiguous. CDR3 size: 12 residues. The germline V gene has CDR1 SGHTA and CDR2 FQGNSA. V was trimmed by 6 bases and J by 5 bases, leaving 7 bases between them. The DNA of the CDR3 is TGTGCCAGCAGTTTCACAACCGGGGAGCTGTTTTTT. Translating it yields CASSFTTGELFF. Based on the CDR3 plus reference TRBV7-2 and TRBJ2-2, the full variable domain is GAGVSQSPSNKVTEKGKDVELRCDPISGHTALYWYRQSLGQGLEFLIYFQGNSAPDKSGLPSDRFSAERTGGSVSTLTIQRTQQEDSAVYLCASSFTTGELFFGEGSRLTVL.

V is TRBV29-1 and J is TRBJ2-1; D is perhaps TRBD1 (6 bases). V was trimmed by 3 bases and J by 10 bases, leaving 13 bases between them. The germline gives CDR1 SQVTM, CDR2 ANQGSEA. CDR3 length: 12 residues. CDR3 coding DNA: TGCAGCGTTGACCTGGGGGCGCGGGAGCAGTTCTTC. This translates into CSVDLGAREQFF.

CDR3: CASSEEQGPNSPLHF. The CDR3 DNA follows: TGTGCCAGCAGCGAAGAACAGGGCCCGAATTCACCCCTCCACTTT. This chain uses TRBV9 with TRBJ1-6, with D perhaps TRBD1 (6 bases). The germline V gene encodes CDR1 SGDLS and CDR2 YYNGEE. V was pared by 3 bases and J by 7 bases, with 14 bases between. The CDR3 loop spans 15 amino acids.

V is TRBV6-5 and J is TRBJ2-7; D may be TRBD2 (5 bases). Trimming stripped 0 bases from V and 0 bases from J, with 9 bases between. Germline V CDR1 and CDR2: MNHEY, SVGAGI. This CDR3 is built from 15 residues. CDR3 loop: CASSYSGESSYEQYF. CDR3 DNA: TGTGCCAGCAGTTACTCCGGGGAGAGCTCCTACGAGCAGTACTTC.

The chain couples TRBV28 to TRBJ2-7, with 7 bases aligning to TRBD1. Unmatched junction bases numbered 5, after V lost 2 bases and J lost 4 bases. From germline, CDR1 is MDHEN and CDR2 SYDVKM. The CDR3 is 14 amino acids. This CDR3 is CASSLRGQIYEQYF. The CDR3 DNA reads TGTGCCAGCAGTTTAAGGGGACAGATATACGAGCAGTACTTC. Full variable domain (remainder filled in from reference TRBV28 and TRBJ2-7): DVKVTQSSRYLVKRTGEKVFLECVQDMDHENMFWYRQDPGLGLRLIYFSYDVKMKEKGDIPEGYSVSREKKERFSLILESASTNQTSMYLCASSLRGQIYEQYFGPGTRLTVT.

The CDR3 is CASSLRALNTGELFF. The CDR3 coding sequence is TGTGCCAGTAGTTTGAGGGCCTTGAACACCGGGGAGCTGTTTTTT. This sequence joins TRBV19 and TRBJ2-2; a possible D gene is TRBD2 (5 bases). The V and J ends lost 5 bases and 1 base respectively, with 11 bases between them. Germline loops: CDR1 LNHDA, CDR2 SQIVND (reference sequence). The CDR3 consists of 15 residues.

The rearrangement links TRBV15 to TRBJ2-3; 10 nucleotides align to TRBD2. Germline CDR1 LNHNV, CDR2 YYDKDF (reference sequence). This CDR3 region has 17 residues. The V and J ends lost 0 bases and 5 bases, in that order; junction bases with no gene match: 8. The CDR3 DNA reads TGTGCCACCAGCAGAGATAGGCTAGCGGGGGCGGGAGATACGCAGTATTTT. Its translation: CATSRDRLAGAGDTQYF.

The J gene is TRBJ2-4, the V gene TRBV27; 7 nucleotides match TRBD2. Germline lookup yields CDR1 MNHEY and CDR2 SMNVEV (reference sequence). J was trimmed by 9 bases and V by 3 bases; bases with no gene match: 14. The CDR3 sequence is 16 residues long. CDR3 sequence (DNA): TGTGCCAGCAGTTTGTCCCCGGGACTAACCCGAGGCATTCAGTACTTC. It codes for CASSLSPGLTRGIQYF.

This chain connects TRBV5-4 to TRBJ2-1; a possible D gene is TRBD2 (6 bases). The CDR3 extends over 16 amino acids. Germline loops: CDR1 SGHNT, CDR2 YYREEE (reference sequence). V gave up 4 bases and J gave up 2 bases, with 16 bases separating them. CDR3 nucleotides: TGTGCCAGCAGCACAGAGAAGGGACTGACCTACAATGAGCAGTTCTTC. Translating gives CASSTEKGLTYNEQFF.

This chain links TRBV6-6 with TRBJ2-1; D is ambiguous. The germline V gene encodes CDR1 MNHNY and CDR2 SVGAGI (reference sequence). The CDR3 has 11 residues. The V end was cut by 6 bases, the J end by 5 bases, with 5 bases between. The CDR3 loop is CASRTDNEQFF. The CDR3, as DNA: TGTGCCAGCAGGACCGACAATGAGCAGTTCTTC.

J is TRBJ1-1 and V is TRBV29-1; possibly TRBD1 for D (6 bases). V lost 2 bases and J lost 5, with 9 bases in between. Per the germline V gene, CDR1 is SQVTM and CDR2 is ANQGSEA. This CDR3 has 12 residues. The CDR3 region has the DNA TGCAGCGTTGAACGGGGGCGGACTGAAGCTTTCTTT. It is translated as CSVERGRTEAFF.

This CDR3 is CASSARDTNQPQHF. CDR3 bases: TGTGCCAGCAGCGCCCGGGACACTAATCAGCCCCAGCATTTT. This rearrangement joins TRBV3-1 (or the pseudogene TRBV3-2) to TRBJ1-5; TRBD1 is a possible D gene (6 bases). The CDR3 has 14 residues. Trimming cost V 5 bases and J 4 bases, with 12 bases left between them. Germline lookup yields CDR1 LGHDT and CDR2 YNNKEL (reference sequence).

This chain links TRBV19 with TRBJ1-2, with 8 positions matching TRBD1. Unmatched junction bases numbered 3, after V lost 3 bases and J lost 3 bases. The CDR3 covers 14 residues. Germline-derived CDR1 and CDR2 are LNHDA and SQIVND (reference sequence). The CDR3 loop reads CASSMMGQDYGYTF. The DNA of the CDR3 is TGTGCCAGTAGTATGATGGGACAGGACTATGGCTACACCTTC. Complete variable domain (other parts from reference TRBV19 and TRBJ1-2): DGGITQSPKYLFRKEGQNVTLSCEQNLNHDAMYWYRQDPGQGLRLIYYSQIVNDFQKGDIAEGYSVSREKKESFPLTVTSAQKNPTAFYLCASSMMGQDYGYTFGSGTRLTVV.

J is TRBJ2-3 and V is TRBV27; D not certain. V shed 5 bases and J shed 0 bases, with 9 bases lying between them. The CDR3 sequence is 14 residues long. Germline lookup yields CDR1 MNHEY and CDR2 SMNVEV (reference sequence). CDR3 nucleotides: TGTGCCAGCAGTCCTCTCCAAAGCACAGATACGCAGTATTTT. It specifies CASSPLQSTDTQYF.

This clone appeared a single time. The rearrangement joins TRBV6-5 to TRBJ2-7; weak D call: TRBD1 (6 bases). The CDR3 runs to 12 residues. Germline CDR1 reads MNHEY; CDR2 reads SVGAGI. V lost 6 bases to trimming and J lost 4 bases, with 10 bases between them. The chain's CDR3 is CASRVTGYEQYV. CDR3 sequence (DNA): TGTGCCAGCAGGGTGACAGGATACGAGCAGTACGTC.

This clone was seen a few times. The genes are TRBV7-5 and TRBJ1-3. TRBV7-5 is designated a pseudogene. The CDR3 is 15 residues long. Here the CDR3 DNA reads TGTGCCAGAAGCTTACAGGGCTCCGGAGGGAGTACCATATATTTT. This translates into CARSLQGSGGSTIYF.

V usage is TRBV5-1 and J usage is TRBJ1-3; the match to TRBD1 covers 7 bases. Germline CDR1 SGHRS, CDR2 YFSETQ. This CDR3 has 13 amino acids. Germline trimming cut 4 bases from V and 11 bases from J; bases unmatched to any gene: 9. The DNA of the CDR3 is TGCGCCAGCAGCGAACAGGGGAAACATGCCATATATTTT. This encodes CASSEQGKHAIYF.

The chain employs TRBV29-1 and TRBJ2-7, with D possibly being TRBD1 or TRBD2 (7 bases each). Germline V lookup: CDR1 SQVTM, CDR2 ANQGSEA. Trimming removed 2 bases at V and 1 base at J, with 12 bases between. CDR3 length: 14 residues. The CDR3 bases are TGCAGCGTTGAAACCAGGGGGGGTTCCTACGAGCAGTACTTC. Translation: CSVETRGGSYEQYF.